The 16 T cell receptor beta chains below were found in one sample sequenced in a study of cytomegalovirus exposure and HLA in healthy donors (dated by TCRdb to the late 2010s). Receptor libraries were prepared by the immunoSEQ multiplex PCR assay. For the multiplex PCR, a mixture combining 60 forward primers for TCR Vbeta segments and 13 reverse primers for TCR Jbeta segments was used. TCRdb re-hosts the immuneACCESS table, in-frame sequences only. Its copies lack some clones; in the studies checked, an unresolved V gene accounts for under half of them, and the cause for the rest is not known. The sample yields over 150,000 clones; approximately 76% were counted once. The top ten constitute more than 1.2% of the sample. The sample was PBMCs. These receptors all come from a man in his 60s in good health and CMV-seronegative.

The V gene is TRBV4-3, the J gene TRBJ1-2; D possibly corresponds to TRBD1 (5 bases). Per germline, CDR1 LGHNA and CDR2 YSLEER. This CDR3 contains 14 residues. The V gene lost 1 base and the J gene lost 7 bases, with 13 bases spanning the gap. The CDR3 loop is CASSQGGGEGGYTF. CDR3 nucleotides: TGCGCCAGCAGCCAAGGCGGGGGGGAGGGTGGCTACACCTTC.

Comments on this clone: The sample contains more than one DNA sequence encoding this CDR3. The chain links TRBV7-2 to TRBJ1-5; tentative D call: TRBD1 (5 bases). CDR3 length: 14 amino acids. V was shortened by 2 bases and J by 3 bases, with 8 bases between the two germline ends. Germline loops: CDR1 SGHTA, CDR2 FQGNSA. The CDR3 spells CASSLPGYNQPQHF. The CDR3 DNA sequence: TGTGCCAGCAGCTTACCAGGGTACAATCAGCCCCAGCATTTT.

This clone was counted once. This sequence joins TRBV7-9 and TRBJ2-3; unclear D gene. Per germline, CDR1 SEHNR and CDR2 FQNEAQ (reference sequence). The length of the CDR3 is 16 residues. The germline V and J ends were trimmed by 2 bases and 11 bases, with 23 bases remaining between them. Here the CDR3 DNA reads TGTGCCAGCAGCTTACCGGGTGACCCCCCCTGGGTGGGGCAGTATTTT. Translation gives CASSLPGDPPWVGQYF.

This clone has just a few counts. The chain is built from TRBV19 and TRBJ1-4; 8 bases map to TRBD1. Looked up from germline, CDR1 is LNHDA and CDR2 is SQIVND (reference sequence). V shed 6 bases and J 7 bases; nucleotides not matched to a gene: 10. The CDR3 sequence is 15 residues long. Here the CDR3 DNA reads TGTGCCAGTAGCCCCGGGACAGGCCAAAGTGAAAAACTGTTTTTT. Its protein product is CASSPGTGQSEKLFF.

The chain recombines TRBV30 with TRBJ1-4, with 7 bases identical to TRBD1. CDR1 and CDR2 from the germline V gene are GTSNPN and SVGIG (reference sequence). The length of the CDR3 is 15 residues. The V gene end was trimmed by 4 bases and the J gene end by 0 bases; junction bases not matched to a gene: 5. Here the CDR3 DNA reads TGTGCCTGGACTGACAGGGTCTCAACTAATGAAAAACTGTTTTTT. Its translation is CAWTDRVSTNEKLFF.

The V call is TRBV6-4, the J call TRBJ1-1, with D possibly matching TRBD1 (5 bases). Between the trimmed V and J ends, which lost 4 bases and 0 bases, there was a span of 15 bases. This CDR3 is 16 amino acids long. Germline assignment: CDR1 MRHNA and CDR2 SNTAGT. The CDR3 region is CASSAIGGPLNTEAFF. The CDR3 DNA reads as TGTGCCAGCAGTGCCATCGGGGGACCTTTGAACACTGAAGCTTTCTTT.

The genes are TRBV2 and TRBJ2-7; possibly TRBD1 for D (6 bases). Germline V lookup: CDR1 SNHLY, CDR2 FYNNEI. Trimming took 7 bases from V and 0 from J, leaving 13 bases between them. The CDR3 has 14 residues. The CDR3 reads CASMWQGPSYEQYF. The CDR3 DNA reads TGTGCCAGCATGTGGCAGGGGCCCTCCTACGAGCAGTACTTC.

The genes are TRBV28 and TRBJ2-1; 8 nucleotides match TRBD2. The CDR3 sequence is 13 residues long. In germline, CDR1 is MDHEN, CDR2 SYDVKM. The junction had 8 bases not matched to a gene; V was cut back by 8 bases and J by 8 bases. CDR3 bases: TGTGCCAGCGGAGCGGGAGTCATTGATGAGCAGTTCTTC. Encoded protein: CASGAGVIDEQFF.

The rearrangement links TRBV27 to TRBJ1-5, with TRBD1 matching over 8 bases. Germline CDR1 reads MNHEY; CDR2 reads SMNVEV (reference sequence). V lost 6 bases and J lost 6; bases outside the gene matches: 7. The CDR3 is made up of 14 amino acids. The CDR3 spells CASRSQGAGQPQHF. In DNA, the CDR3 is TGTGCCAGCAGGTCTCAGGGGGCTGGTCAGCCCCAGCATTTT.

The rearrangement uses TRBV27 and TRBJ2-3; 8 bases agree with TRBD2. The V and J ends lost 6 bases and 2 bases, in that order; junction bases with no gene match: 10. Germline-derived CDR1 and CDR2 are MNHEY and SMNVEV (reference sequence). CDR3 length equals 16 residues. The CDR3 reads CASSSTSGANTDTQYF. CDR3 bases: TGTGCCAGCAGCTCAACTAGCGGCGCTAACACAGATACGCAGTATTTT.

This chain uses TRBV5-1 with TRBJ2-1, with D perhaps matching TRBD1 (6 bases). This CDR3 contains 15 residues. Germline CDR1 SGHRS, CDR2 YFSETQ. Trimming pared 4 bases from V and 1 base from J, leaving 12 bases between. CDR3 protein: CASSVQGGSYNEQFF. As DNA, the CDR3 is TGCGCCAGCAGCGTACAGGGTGGTTCCTACAATGAGCAGTTCTTC.

The rearrangement joins TRBV30 to TRBJ1-3; no definite D call. The V end lost 2 bases, the J end lost 4 bases, and 12 bases lay between the germline ends. From germline, CDR1 is GTSNPN and CDR2 SVGIG (reference sequence). The CDR3 extends over 14 amino acids. The CDR3 nucleotides read TGTGCCTGGAGTAATAAGGTGACAGGAAACACCATATATTTT. It is translated as CAWSNKVTGNTIYF.

This clone was seen a handful of times. V and J are TRBV27 and TRBJ1-6; 10 bases agree with TRBD1. The CDR3 contains 13 residues. V was clipped by 7 bases and J by 10 bases; unmatched bases: 4. Germline loops: CDR1 MNHEY, CDR2 SMNVEV (reference sequence). CDR3 sequence (DNA): TGTGCCAGCATGAGGGACAGGGGCTCACCCCTCCACTTT. It encodes CASMRDRGSPLHF.

The rearrangement uses TRBV28 and TRBJ1-2; possible D gene TRBD1, 5 bases. The V gene's germline CDR1 is MDHEN and CDR2 SYDVKM. The CDR3 has 14 residues. Trimming cost V 3 bases and J 1 base, with 9 bases left between them. DNA of the CDR3: TGTGCCAGCAGTTTCGGGGGGATTAACTATGGCTACACCTTC. It is translated as CASSFGGINYGYTF.

The rearrangement uses TRBV7-3 and TRBJ2-2, with 8 bases identical to TRBD2. CDR3 length: 18 amino acids. In germline, CDR1 is SGHTA, CDR2 FQGTGA. V lost 3 bases to trimming and J lost 5 bases; unmatched junction nucleotides: 14. This CDR3 is CASSFTGRGLGGTGELFF. The CDR3 DNA follows: TGTGCCAGCAGCTTCACCGGCCGGGGACTAGGTGGTACCGGGGAGCTGTTTTTT.

This clone showed up just a few times. This rearrangement joins TRBV2 to TRBJ2-5, with D perhaps TRBD1 (5 bases). The CDR3 loop spans 15 amino acids. V lost 1 base, J lost 0 bases, and 9 bases lay in between. The V gene's germline CDR1 is SNHLY and CDR2 FYNNEI. DNA of the CDR3: TGTGCCAGCAGTGAAGAGGGGCTGTACCAAGAGACCCAGTACTTC. It translates to CASSEEGLYQETQYF.